The following is a T cell receptor beta chain sequence with its context. The germline gives CDR1 MNHEY, CDR2 SVGAGI. This CDR3 comprises 12 residues. The V end lost 8 bases, the J end lost 5 bases, and 12 bases lay between the germline ends. The source of the sample is a study of T cell responses to AZD1222 COVID-19 vaccine. The method was immunoSEQ multiplex PCR; TCRdb's version includes in-frame clones alone and lacks a portion of them. Counted here are about 39,000 clones, roughly 88% occurring once; the ten biggest clones make up around a quarter. Here the sequenced sample was peripheral blood, taken 28 days after the second dose of the MenACWY control vaccine. This sequence originates from an adult who received the MenACWY meningococcal vaccine as a control. The V and J genes are TRBV6-5 and TRBJ2-5; no clear D gene. DNA for the CDR3: TGTGCCAGCTACGCGGTAAAGGAGACCCAGTACTTC. As protein: CASYAVKETQYF.